One sample yielded the 20 T cell receptor beta chains listed below, sequenced in a study of cytomegalovirus exposure and HLA in healthy donors. With 60 Vbeta and 13 Jbeta primers, the PCR was carried out. The data were produced by immunoSEQ multiplex PCR, yet TCRdb's version contains in-frame clones alone and is incomplete. The sample records about 150,000 clones, approximately 80% being singletons. Specimen: PBMCs. Receptor source: a man between 25 and 39 years old in good health and CMV-seropositive.

The CDR3 DNA sequence: TGTGCCAGCAGCTTAGAAAGTGGCCAGCCCCAGCATTTT. Encoded protein: CASSLESGQPQHF. J is TRBJ1-5 and V is TRBV7-6, with D unresolved. This CDR3 has 13 residues. Germline CDR1 and CDR2: SGHVS and FNYEAQ. V was pared by 1 base and J by 7 bases, with 8 bases between.

The rearrangement joins TRBV11-3 to TRBJ2-7; D unresolved. The germline V gene encodes CDR1 SGHNT and CDR2 YENEEA. The CDR3 is 13 residues long. Trimming shortened V by 3 bases and J by 1 base, and 7 bases separated the two germline ends. The DNA for the CDR3 is TGTGCCAGCAGCTTCGGCGGATCCTACGAGCAGTACTTC. Protein: CASSFGGSYEQYF.

On this clone: The sample holds other DNA sequences that translate to the same CDR3. The chain recombines TRBV9 with TRBJ2-5; weak D call: TRBD2 (6 bases). The CDR3 has 13 amino acids. CDR1 is SGDLS, CDR2 YYNGEE, per germline. V shed 0 bases and J shed 4 bases, with 7 bases lying between them. The CDR3 region is CASSVAGGETQYF. In nucleotides, the CDR3 is TGTGCCAGCAGCGTAGCCGGGGGAGAGACCCAGTACTTC.

The chain joins TRBV5-6 to TRBJ2-7, with D tentatively TRBD2 (6 bases). V was pared by 4 bases and J by 3 bases, with 11 bases between. The CDR3 is 13 amino acids. Germline lookup yields CDR1 SGHDT and CDR2 YYEEEE. This CDR3 is CASSAGTGYEQYF. CDR3 sequence (DNA): TGTGCCAGCAGCGCGGGAACAGGCTACGAGCAGTACTTC.

This clone came up once. The rearrangement joins TRBV19 to TRBJ1-1; 7 positions match TRBD1. Germline V gives CDR1 LNHDA, CDR2 SQIVND (reference sequence). The CDR3 extends over 12 amino acids. V was pared by 5 bases and J by 6 bases, with 3 bases of the junction left unmatched. DNA of the CDR3: TGTGCCAGTAGTGAAACAGGGGCTGAAGCTTTCTTT. This sequence encodes CASSETGAEAFF.

The chain recombines TRBV7-9 with TRBJ1-1; the D gene is possibly TRBD1 (6 bases). The CDR3 consists of 17 residues. Deletions cut 5 bases from V and 2 bases from J, with 21 bases between. Germline assignment: CDR1 SEHNR and CDR2 FQNEAQ (reference sequence). CDR3 region: CASSRPHSSDSNTEAFF. As DNA, the CDR3 is TGTGCCAGCAGCCGCCCCCATTCATCGGACAGTAACACTGAAGCTTTCTTT.

CDR3 bases: TGTGCCAGTAGAGCGGGGTCGAACACTGAAGCTTTCTTT. As protein: CASRAGSNTEAFF. The chain combines TRBV19 with TRBJ1-1; D not certain. The CDR3 loop spans 13 amino acids. Germline V gene sequence: CDR1 LNHDA, CDR2 SQIVND (reference sequence). V lost 6 bases and J lost 1, with 9 bases in between.

The chain has TRBV18 and TRBJ1-2; D is unclear. V shed 4 bases and J shed 8 bases, with 11 bases lying between them. The CDR3 contains 12 residues. Germline V gives CDR1 KGHSH, CDR2 LQKENI. The CDR3 bases are TGTGCCAGCTCACTGGCAATTGGCGGCTACACCTTC. This codes for CASSLAIGGYTF.

CDR3 region: CASSPPFLIHNQPYEQYF. Here the CDR3 DNA reads TGTGCCAGCTCACCACCGTTTTTGATACATAACCAACCCTACGAGCAGTACTTC. The chain uses TRBV18 and TRBJ2-7; D uncertain. Trimming stripped 0 bases from V and 2 bases from J, with 20 bases between. The CDR3 consists of 18 residues. Germline V gene sequence: CDR1 KGHSH, CDR2 LQKENI. Together with reference TRBV18 and TRBJ2-7, the CDR3 gives the full variable domain: NAGVMQNPRHLVRRRGQEARLRCSPMKGHSHVYWYRQLPEEGLKFMVYLQKENIIDESGMPKERFSAEFPKEGPSILRIQQVVRGDSAAYFCASSPPFLIHNQPYEQYFGPGTRLTVT.

In DNA, the CDR3 is TGTGCCAGTAGTAGGGACAGTAGCTCTGGGGCCAACGTCCTGACTTTC. It codes for CASSRDSSSGANVLTF. V is TRBV19 and J is TRBJ2-6; 7 bases map to TRBD1. Germline V gene lookup returns CDR1 LNHDA and CDR2 SQIVND (reference sequence). This CDR3 region has 16 residues. V dropped 4 bases and J dropped 0; count of bases not matched to a gene: 3.

The genes are TRBV19 and TRBJ1-3, with D maybe TRBD1 (5 bases). V gave up 7 bases and J gave up 0 bases, with 7 bases separating them. The CDR3 totals 13 residues. CDR1 and CDR2 (germline): LNHDA, SQIVND (reference sequence). The CDR3 protein is CASKGVSGNTIYF. CDR3 sequence (DNA): TGTGCCAGTAAAGGGGTCTCTGGAAACACCATATATTTT.

The rearrangement links TRBV15 to TRBJ2-7, with TRBD1 as a possible D gene (5 bases). This CDR3 has 14 residues. Per the germline V gene, CDR1 is LNHNV and CDR2 is YYDKDF (reference sequence). Deletions cut 4 bases from V and 7 bases from J, with 17 bases between. The CDR3 here is CATSTFDSPGEQYF. The DNA of the CDR3 is TGTGCCACCAGCACTTTCGACAGTCCCGGGGAGCAGTACTTC.

The rearrangement joins TRBV7-2 to TRBJ2-1; 8 positions agree with TRBD2. V shed 3 bases, J shed 4 bases, and the junction held 5 bases outside the gene matches. The length of the CDR3 is 15 residues. Germline values: CDR1 SGHTA, CDR2 FQGNSA. The CDR3 DNA sequence: TGTGCCAGCAGCTTCGGGGGGGCGGATTACAATGAGCAGTTCTTC. This codes for CASSFGGADYNEQFF.

This rearrangement joins TRBV5-1 to TRBJ2-7, with TRBD1 identical over 9 bases. Per the germline V gene, CDR1 is SGHRS and CDR2 is YFSETQ. The V and J ends lost 7 bases and 4 bases, in that order; junction bases with no gene match: 9. The CDR3 contains 14 residues. The CDR3 region has the DNA TGCGCCAGCGCCCCGGGACAGGGCCCGTACGAGCAGTACTTC. Translation: CASAPGQGPYEQYF.

V is TRBV28 and J is TRBJ1-1, with D uncertain. Germline loops: CDR1 MDHEN, CDR2 SYDVKM. The CDR3 sequence is 13 residues long. V shed 3 bases and J shed 4 bases, with 9 bases lying between them. This CDR3 reads CASSFIPFTEAFF. The CDR3 DNA reads as TGTGCCAGCAGTTTTATCCCGTTCACTGAAGCTTTCTTT.

About this clone itself: An end of the junction differs from the germline gene, which may be a read error. V and J are TRBV6-5 and TRBJ2-6, with TRBD1 as a possible D gene (5 bases). This CDR3 contains 16 residues. Germline-derived CDR1 and CDR2 are MNHEY and SVGAGI. This chain's CDR3 is CASSYSKGSGANGLTF. The CDR3 DNA sequence: TGTGCCAGCAGTTACTCGAAAGGGTCTGGGGCCAACGGCCTGACTTTC.

On this clone: Within the sample, other DNA sequences also encode this same CDR3. The rearrangement uses TRBV6-4 and TRBJ1-2; D might be TRBD1 (6 bases). The germline V gene encodes CDR1 MRHNA and CDR2 SNTAGT. The V gene lost 5 bases and the J gene lost 2 bases, with 9 bases spanning the gap. The CDR3 loop spans 13 amino acids. The CDR3 region is CASSPTGNYGYTF. In nucleotides, the CDR3 is TGTGCCAGCAGTCCGACAGGAAACTATGGCTACACCTTC.

The CDR3 region is CASSPSGTRTDTQYF. CDR3 nucleotide sequence: TGTGCCAGCAGCCCAAGCGGGACCCGCACAGATACGCAGTATTTT. The rearrangement uses TRBV9 and TRBJ2-3; 7 bases line up with TRBD2. The CDR3 contains 15 residues. Trimming removed 4 bases from V and 1 base from J; junction bases left unmatched: 6. Per the germline V gene, CDR1 is SGDLS and CDR2 is YYNGEE.

The genes are TRBV7-9 and TRBJ2-7; TRBD2 aligns across 8 bases. This CDR3 has 15 amino acids. Germline V CDR1 and CDR2: SEHNR, FQNEAQ (reference sequence). V gave up 3 bases and J gave up 0 bases; unmatched junction bases: 4. For the CDR3, the DNA is TGTGCCAGCAGCTTTCGGGCGGGAGGCTCCTACGAGCAGTACTTC. It specifies CASSFRAGGSYEQYF.

This clone was seen more than once but under ten times. The DNA of the CDR3 is TGTGCCAGCAGTCCCCGAGGTAGCGGGAGGGCCAGTTATGAGCAGTTCTTC. It encodes CASSPRGSGRASYEQFF. The V call is TRBV27, the J call TRBJ2-1; the match to TRBD2 covers 11 bases. CDR1 MNHEY and CDR2 SMNVEV come from the germline V gene (reference sequence). The CDR3 spans 17 residues. V shed 5 bases, J shed 8 bases, and the junction held 14 bases outside the gene matches.